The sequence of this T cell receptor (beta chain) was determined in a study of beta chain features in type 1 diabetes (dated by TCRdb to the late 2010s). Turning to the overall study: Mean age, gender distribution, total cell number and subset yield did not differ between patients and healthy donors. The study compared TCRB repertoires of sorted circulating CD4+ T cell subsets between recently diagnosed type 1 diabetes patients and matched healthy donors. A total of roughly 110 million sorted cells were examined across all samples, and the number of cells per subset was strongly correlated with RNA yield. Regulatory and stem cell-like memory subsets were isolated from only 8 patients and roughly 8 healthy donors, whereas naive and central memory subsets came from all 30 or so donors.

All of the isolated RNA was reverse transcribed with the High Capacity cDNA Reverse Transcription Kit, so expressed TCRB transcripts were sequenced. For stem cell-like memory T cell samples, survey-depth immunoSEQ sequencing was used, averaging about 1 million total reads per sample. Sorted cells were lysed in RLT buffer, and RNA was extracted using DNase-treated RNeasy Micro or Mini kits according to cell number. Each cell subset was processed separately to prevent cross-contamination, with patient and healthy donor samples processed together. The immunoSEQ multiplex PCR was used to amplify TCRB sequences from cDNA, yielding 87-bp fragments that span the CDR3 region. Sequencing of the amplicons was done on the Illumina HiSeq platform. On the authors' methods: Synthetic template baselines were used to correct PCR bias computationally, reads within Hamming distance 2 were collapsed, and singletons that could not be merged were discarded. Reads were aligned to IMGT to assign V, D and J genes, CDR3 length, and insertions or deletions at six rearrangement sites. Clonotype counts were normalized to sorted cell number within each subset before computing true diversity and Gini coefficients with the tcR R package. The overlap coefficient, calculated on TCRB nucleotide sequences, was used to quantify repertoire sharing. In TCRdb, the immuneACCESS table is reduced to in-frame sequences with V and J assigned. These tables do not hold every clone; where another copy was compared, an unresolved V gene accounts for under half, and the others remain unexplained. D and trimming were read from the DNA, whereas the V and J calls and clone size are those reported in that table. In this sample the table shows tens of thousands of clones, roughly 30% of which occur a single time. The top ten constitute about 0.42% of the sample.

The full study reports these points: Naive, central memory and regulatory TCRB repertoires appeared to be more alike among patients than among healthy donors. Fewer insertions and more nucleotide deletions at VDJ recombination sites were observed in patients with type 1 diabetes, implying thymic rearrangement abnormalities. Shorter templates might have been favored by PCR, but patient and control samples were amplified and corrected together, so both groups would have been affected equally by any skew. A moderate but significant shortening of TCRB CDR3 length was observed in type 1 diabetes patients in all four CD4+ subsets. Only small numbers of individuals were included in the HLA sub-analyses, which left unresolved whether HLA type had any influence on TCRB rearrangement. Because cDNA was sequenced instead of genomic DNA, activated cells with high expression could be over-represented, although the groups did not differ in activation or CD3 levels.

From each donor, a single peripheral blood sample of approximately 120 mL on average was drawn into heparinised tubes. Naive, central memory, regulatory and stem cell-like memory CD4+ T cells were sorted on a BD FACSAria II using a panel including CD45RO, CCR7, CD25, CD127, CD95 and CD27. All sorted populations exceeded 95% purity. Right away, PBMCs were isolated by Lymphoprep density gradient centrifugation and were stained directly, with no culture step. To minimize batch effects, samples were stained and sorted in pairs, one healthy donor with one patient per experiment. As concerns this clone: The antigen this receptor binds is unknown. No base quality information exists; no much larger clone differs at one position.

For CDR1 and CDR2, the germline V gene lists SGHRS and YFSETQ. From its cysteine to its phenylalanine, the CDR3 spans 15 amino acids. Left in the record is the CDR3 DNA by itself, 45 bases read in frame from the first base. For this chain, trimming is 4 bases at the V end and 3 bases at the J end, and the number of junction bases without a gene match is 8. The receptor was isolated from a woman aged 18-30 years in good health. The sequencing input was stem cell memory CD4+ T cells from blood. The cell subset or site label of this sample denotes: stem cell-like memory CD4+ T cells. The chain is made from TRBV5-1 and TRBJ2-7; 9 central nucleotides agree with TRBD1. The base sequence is TGCGCCAGCAGCACGGGACAGGGCGGGGGCTACGAGCAGTACTTC. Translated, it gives CASSTGQGGGYEQYF.